Following are 2 T cell receptor beta chains from one sample sequenced in a study of naive and memory T cell subsets. An equimolar mix of two oligonucleotides served as the beta constant-region primer for TRBC1 and TRBC2. TCRdb re-called the UMI-ligation and nested PCR reads with MiXCR, one entry per CDR3 protein. This table holds over 25,000 distinct CDR3 sequences, approximately 11% found once. Sequenced sample: effector memory CD4+ T cells from blood. The sample's subset: effector memory, CD45RA- CD27-. The source is a human donor in good health.

This clonotype was seen many times. The chain recombines TRBV11-2 with TRBJ2-1; D is possibly TRBD1 or TRBD2 (5 bases each). The CDR3 totals 15 residues. Germline-derived CDR1 and CDR2 are SGHAT and FQNNGV. V lost 8 bases and J lost 5, with 19 bases in between. The CDR3 reads CASGGAYLKNNEQFF. The CDR3 DNA reads as TGTGCCAGCGGGGGAGCGTACCTCAAAAACAATGAGCAGTTCTTC.

This clonotype was seen many times. The V gene is TRBV9, the J gene TRBJ2-1, with 12 bases identical to TRBD2. The CDR3 spans 15 residues. CDR1 is SGDLS and CDR2 is YYNGEE in the germline V gene. Trimming took 4 bases from V and 7 from J; bases not matched to a gene: 6. The CDR3: CASSPASGRGNEQFF. Written as DNA, the CDR3 is TGTGCCAGCAGCCCAGCTAGCGGGAGGGGGAATGAGCAGTTCTTC.